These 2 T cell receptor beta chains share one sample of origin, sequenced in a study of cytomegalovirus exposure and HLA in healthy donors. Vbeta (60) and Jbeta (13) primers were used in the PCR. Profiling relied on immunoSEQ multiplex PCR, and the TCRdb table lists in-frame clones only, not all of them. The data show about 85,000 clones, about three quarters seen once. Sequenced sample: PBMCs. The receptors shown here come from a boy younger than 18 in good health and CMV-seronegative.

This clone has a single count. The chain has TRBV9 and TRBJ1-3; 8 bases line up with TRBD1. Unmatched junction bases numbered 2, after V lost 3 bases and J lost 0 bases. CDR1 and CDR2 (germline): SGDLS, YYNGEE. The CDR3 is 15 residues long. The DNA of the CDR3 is TGTGCCAGCAGCGGGGACAGGAGCTCTGGAAACACCATATATTTT. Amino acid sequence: CASSGDRSSGNTIYF.

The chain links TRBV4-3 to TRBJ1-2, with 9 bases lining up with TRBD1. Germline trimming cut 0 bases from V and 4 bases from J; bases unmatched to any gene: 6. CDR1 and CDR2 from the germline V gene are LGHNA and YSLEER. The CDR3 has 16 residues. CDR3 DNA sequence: TGCGCCAGCAGCCAAGATGGACAGGGGATCCCCTATGGCTACACCTTC. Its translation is CASSQDGQGIPYGYTF.